This TCR beta chain was recorded in a study of blood T cell repertoires in COVID-19. Study information: Acute and convalescent COVID-19 specimens originated in the United States, Italy and Spain. The cDNA or gDNA used as material had been derived from T cells, B-cell-depleted T cells, or PBMCs.

Profiling relied on immunoSEQ multiplex PCR, and the TCRdb table lists in-frame clones only, not all of them. The sample has 200,000 to 250,000 clones, about 80% seen once. The germline CDR1 and CDR2 sequences are KGHDR and SFDVKD. Trimming took 3 bases from V and 5 from J, leaving 15 bases between them. The CDR3 extends over 15 amino acids. Sequencing was performed on peripheral blood. This sequence was found in a man aged 25 to 40 who had recovered from COVID-19. The chain recombines TRBV24-1 with TRBJ2-5, with D uncertain. This CDR3 reads CATSDLYLPRETQYF. The CDR3 coding sequence is TGTGCCACCAGTGATCTCTACCTACCCCGGGAGACCCAGTACTTC.